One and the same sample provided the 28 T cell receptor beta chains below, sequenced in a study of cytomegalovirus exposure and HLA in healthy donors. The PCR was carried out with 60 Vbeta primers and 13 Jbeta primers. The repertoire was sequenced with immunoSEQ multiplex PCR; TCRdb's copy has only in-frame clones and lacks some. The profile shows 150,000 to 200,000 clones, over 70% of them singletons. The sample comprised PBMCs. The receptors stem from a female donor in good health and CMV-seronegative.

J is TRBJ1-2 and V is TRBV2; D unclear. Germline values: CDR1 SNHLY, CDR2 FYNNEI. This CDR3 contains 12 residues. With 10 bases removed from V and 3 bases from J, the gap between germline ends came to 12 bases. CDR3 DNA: TGTGCCACTTCGACTGTCTACTATGGCTACACCTTC. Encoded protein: CATSTVYYGYTF.

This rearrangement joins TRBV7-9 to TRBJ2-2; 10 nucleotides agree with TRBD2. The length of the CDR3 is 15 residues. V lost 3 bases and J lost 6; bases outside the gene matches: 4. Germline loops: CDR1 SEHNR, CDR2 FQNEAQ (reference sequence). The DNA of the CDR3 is TGTGCCAGCAGCTTCGGGCTAGCGGGGGCCGGGGAGCTGTTTTTT. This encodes CASSFGLAGAGELFF. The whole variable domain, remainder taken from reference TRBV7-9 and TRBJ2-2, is DTGVSQNPRHKITKRGQNVTFRCDPISEHNRLYWYRQTLGQGPEFLTYFQNEAQLEKSRLLSDRFSAERPKGSFSTLEIQRTEQGDSAMYLCASSFGLAGAGELFFGEGSRLTVL.

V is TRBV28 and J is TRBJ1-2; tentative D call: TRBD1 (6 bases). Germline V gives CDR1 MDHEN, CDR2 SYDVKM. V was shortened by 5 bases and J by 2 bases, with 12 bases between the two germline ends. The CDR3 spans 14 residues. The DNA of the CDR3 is TGTGCCAGCAGTGAGGGGGACGCAAACTATGGCTACACCTTC. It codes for CASSEGDANYGYTF.

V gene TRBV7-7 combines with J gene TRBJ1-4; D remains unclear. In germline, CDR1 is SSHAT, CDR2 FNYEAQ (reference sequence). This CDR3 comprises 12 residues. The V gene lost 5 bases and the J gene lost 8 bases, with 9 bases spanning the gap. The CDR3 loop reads CASSTTGEKLFF. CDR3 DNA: TGTGCCAGCAGCACCACGGGAGAAAAACTGTTTTTT.

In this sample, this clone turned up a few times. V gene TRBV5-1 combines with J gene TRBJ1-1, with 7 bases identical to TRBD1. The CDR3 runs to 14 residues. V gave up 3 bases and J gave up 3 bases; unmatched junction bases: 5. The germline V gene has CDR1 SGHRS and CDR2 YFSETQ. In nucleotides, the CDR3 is TGCGCCAGCAGCTCAGGGACAGCGGACACTGAAGCTTTCTTT. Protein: CASSSGTADTEAFF.

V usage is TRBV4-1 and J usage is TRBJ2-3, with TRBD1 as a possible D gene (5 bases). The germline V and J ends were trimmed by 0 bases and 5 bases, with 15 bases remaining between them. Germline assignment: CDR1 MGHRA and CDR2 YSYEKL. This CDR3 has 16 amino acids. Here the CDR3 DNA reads TGCGCCAGCAGCCAAGATAACTACCAGGGTGGAGATACGCAGTATTTT. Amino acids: CASSQDNYQGGDTQYF.

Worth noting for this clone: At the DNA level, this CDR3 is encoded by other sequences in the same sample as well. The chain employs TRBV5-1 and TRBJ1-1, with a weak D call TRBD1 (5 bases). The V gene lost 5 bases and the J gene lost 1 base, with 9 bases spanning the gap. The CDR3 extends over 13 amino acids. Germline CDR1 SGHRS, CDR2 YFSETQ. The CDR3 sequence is CASSSQGNTEAFF. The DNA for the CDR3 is TGCGCCAGCAGTTCGCAGGGGAACACTGAAGCTTTCTTT. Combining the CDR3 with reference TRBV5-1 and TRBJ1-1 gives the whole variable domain KAGVTQTPRYLIKTRGQQVTLSCSPISGHRSVSWYQQTPGQGLQFLFEYFSETQRNKGNFPGRFSGRQFSNSRSEMNVSTLELGDSALYLCASSSQGNTEAFFGQGTRLTVV.

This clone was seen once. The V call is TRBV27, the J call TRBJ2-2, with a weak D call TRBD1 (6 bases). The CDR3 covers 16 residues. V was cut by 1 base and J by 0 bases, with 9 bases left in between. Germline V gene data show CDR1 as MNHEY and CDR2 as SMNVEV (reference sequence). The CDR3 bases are TGTGCCAGCAGTTTATGGGACATATCGAACACCGGGGAGCTGTTTTTT. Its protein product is CASSLWDISNTGELFF.

The CDR3 spells CASSPNQGAIGVQFF. CDR3 bases: TGTGCCAGCAGTCCTAACCAGGGGGCGATTGGTGTGCAGTTCTTC. J is TRBJ2-1 and V is TRBV27; 8 positions agree with TRBD1. Germline V gene sequence: CDR1 MNHEY, CDR2 SMNVEV (reference sequence). The V gene end was trimmed by 5 bases and the J gene end by 12 bases; junction bases not matched to a gene: 15. The CDR3 runs 15 residues.

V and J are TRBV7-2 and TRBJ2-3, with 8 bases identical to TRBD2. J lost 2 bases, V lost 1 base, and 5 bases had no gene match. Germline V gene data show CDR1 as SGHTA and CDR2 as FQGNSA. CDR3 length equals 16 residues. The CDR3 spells CASSLGLAGSTDTQYF. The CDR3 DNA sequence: TGTGCCAGCAGCTTAGGCCTAGCGGGCTCCACAGATACGCAGTATTTT.

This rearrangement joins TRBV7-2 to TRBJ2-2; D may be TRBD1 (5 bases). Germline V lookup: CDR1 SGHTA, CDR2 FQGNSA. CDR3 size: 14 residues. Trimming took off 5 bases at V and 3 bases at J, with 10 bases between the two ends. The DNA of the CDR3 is TGTGCCAGCAGCAAACAGGTTCACACCGGGGAGCTGTTTTTT. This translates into CASSKQVHTGELFF.

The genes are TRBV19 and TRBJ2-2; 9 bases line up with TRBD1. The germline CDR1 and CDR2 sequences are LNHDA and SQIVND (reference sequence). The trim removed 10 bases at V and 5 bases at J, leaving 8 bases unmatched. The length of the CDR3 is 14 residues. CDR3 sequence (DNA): TGTGCCACCCATCGACAGGGGGGAACCGGGGAGCTGTTTTTT. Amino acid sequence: CATHRQGGTGELFF. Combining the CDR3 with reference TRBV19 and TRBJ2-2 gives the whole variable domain DGGITQSPKYLFRKEGQNVTLSCEQNLNHDAMYWYRQDPGQGLRLIYYSQIVNDFQKGDIAEGYSVSREKKESFPLTVTSAQKNPTAFYLCATHRQGGTGELFFGEGSRLTVL.

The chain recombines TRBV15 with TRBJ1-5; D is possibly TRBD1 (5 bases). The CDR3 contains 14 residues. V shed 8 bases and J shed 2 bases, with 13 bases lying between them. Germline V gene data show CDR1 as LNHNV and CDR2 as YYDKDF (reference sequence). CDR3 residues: CATSSGGGNQPQHF. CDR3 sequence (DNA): TGTGCCACCTCCTCGGGGGGGGGCAATCAGCCCCAGCATTTT.

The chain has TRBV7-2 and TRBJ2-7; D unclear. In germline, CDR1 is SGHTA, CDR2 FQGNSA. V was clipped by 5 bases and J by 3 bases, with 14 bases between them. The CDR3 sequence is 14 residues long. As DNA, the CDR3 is TGTGCCAGCAGCCACAGTTTCACCGTCTACGAGCAGTACTTC. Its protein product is CASSHSFTVYEQYF. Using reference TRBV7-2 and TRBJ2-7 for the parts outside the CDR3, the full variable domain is GAGVSQSPSNKVTEKGKDVELRCDPISGHTALYWYRQSLGQGLEFLIYFQGNSAPDKSGLPSDRFSAERTGGSVSTLTIQRTQQEDSAVYLCASSHSFTVYEQYFGPGTRLTVT.

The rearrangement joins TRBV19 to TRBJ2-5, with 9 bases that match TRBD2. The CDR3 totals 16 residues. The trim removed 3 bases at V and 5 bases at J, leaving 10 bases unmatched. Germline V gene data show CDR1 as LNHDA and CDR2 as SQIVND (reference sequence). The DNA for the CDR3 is TGTGCCAGTAGTATTAAGCTAGCGGGGAGGGGGGAGACCCAGTACTTC. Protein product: CASSIKLAGRGETQYF.

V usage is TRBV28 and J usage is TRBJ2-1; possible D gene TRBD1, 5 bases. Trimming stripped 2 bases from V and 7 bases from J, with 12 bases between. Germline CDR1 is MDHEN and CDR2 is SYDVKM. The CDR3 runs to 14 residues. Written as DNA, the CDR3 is TGTGCCAGCAGTTTACAGGGCAGGGCTAATGAGCAGTTCTTC. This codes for CASSLQGRANEQFF.

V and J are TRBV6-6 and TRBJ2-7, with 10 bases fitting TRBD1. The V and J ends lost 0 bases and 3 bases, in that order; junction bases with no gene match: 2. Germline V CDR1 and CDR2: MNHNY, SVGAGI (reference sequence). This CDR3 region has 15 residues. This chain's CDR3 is CASSYSDRGYYEQYF. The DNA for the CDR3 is TGTGCCAGCAGTTACTCGGACAGGGGGTACTACGAGCAGTACTTC.

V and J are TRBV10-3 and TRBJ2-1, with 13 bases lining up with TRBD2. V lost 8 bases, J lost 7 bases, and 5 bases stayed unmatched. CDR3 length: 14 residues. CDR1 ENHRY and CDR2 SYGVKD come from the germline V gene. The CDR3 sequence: CAIGGTSGKNEQFF. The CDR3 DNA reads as TGTGCCATCGGAGGGACTAGCGGGAAGAATGAGCAGTTCTTC.

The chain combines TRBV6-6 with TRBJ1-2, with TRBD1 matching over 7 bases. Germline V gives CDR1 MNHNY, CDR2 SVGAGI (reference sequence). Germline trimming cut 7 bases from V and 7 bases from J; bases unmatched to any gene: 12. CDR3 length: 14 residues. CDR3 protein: CASTLGGGAFGYTF. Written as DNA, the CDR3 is TGTGCCAGCACCCTTGGAGGGGGCGCGTTTGGCTACACCTTC.

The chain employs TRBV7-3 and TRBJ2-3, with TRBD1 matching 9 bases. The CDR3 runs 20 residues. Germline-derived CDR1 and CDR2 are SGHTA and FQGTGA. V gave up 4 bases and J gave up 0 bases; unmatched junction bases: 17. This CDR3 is CASSSSFILTGTGSTDTQYF. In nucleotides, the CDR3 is TGTGCCAGCAGCTCATCTTTCATTCTCACCGGGACAGGGAGCACAGATACGCAGTATTTT.

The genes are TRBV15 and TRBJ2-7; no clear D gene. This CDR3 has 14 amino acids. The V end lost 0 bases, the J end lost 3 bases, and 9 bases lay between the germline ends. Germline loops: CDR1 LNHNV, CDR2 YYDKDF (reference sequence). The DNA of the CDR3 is TGTGCCACCAGCAGAGAGTCAGGATACTACGAGCAGTACTTC. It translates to CATSRESGYYEQYF.

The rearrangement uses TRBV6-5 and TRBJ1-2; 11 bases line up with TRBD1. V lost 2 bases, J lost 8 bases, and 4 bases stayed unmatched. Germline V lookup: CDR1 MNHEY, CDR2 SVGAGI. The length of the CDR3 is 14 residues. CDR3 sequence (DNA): TGTGCCAGCAGTTACAACCGGGACAGGGGGGGCTACACCTTC. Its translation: CASSYNRDRGGYTF.

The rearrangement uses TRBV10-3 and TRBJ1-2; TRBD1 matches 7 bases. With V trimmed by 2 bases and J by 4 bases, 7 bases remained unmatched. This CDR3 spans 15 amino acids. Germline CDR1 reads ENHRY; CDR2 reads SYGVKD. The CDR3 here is CAISEKGAKGYGYTF. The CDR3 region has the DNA TGTGCCATCAGTGAGAAGGGGGCAAAGGGCTATGGCTACACCTTC.

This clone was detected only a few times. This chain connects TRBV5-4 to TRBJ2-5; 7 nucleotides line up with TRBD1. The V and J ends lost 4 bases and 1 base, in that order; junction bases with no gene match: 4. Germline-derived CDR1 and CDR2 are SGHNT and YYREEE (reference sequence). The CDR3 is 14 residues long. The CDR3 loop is CASSPTGVQETQYF. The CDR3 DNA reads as TGTGCCAGCAGCCCTACAGGGGTCCAAGAGACCCAGTACTTC.

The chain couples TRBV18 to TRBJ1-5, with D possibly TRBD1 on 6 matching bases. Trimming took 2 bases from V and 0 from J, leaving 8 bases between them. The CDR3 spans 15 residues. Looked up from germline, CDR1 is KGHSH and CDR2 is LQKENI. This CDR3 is CASSPGQSSNQPQHF. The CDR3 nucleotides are TGTGCCAGCTCACCAGGACAGTCTAGCAATCAGCCCCAGCATTTT.

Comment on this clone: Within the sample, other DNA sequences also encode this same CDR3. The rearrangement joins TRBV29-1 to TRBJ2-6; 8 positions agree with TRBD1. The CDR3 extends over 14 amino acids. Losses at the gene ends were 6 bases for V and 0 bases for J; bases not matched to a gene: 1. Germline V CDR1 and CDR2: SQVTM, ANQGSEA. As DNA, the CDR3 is TGCAGCGTCGGGACAGGCTCTGGGGCCAACGTCCTGACTTTC. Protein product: CSVGTGSGANVLTF. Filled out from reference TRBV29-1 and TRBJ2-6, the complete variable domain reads SAVISQKPSRDICQRGTSLTIQCQVDSQVTMMFWYRQQPGQSLTLIATANQGSEATYESGFVIDKFPISRPNLTFSTLTVSNMSPEDSSIYLCSVGTGSGANVLTFGAGSRLTVL.

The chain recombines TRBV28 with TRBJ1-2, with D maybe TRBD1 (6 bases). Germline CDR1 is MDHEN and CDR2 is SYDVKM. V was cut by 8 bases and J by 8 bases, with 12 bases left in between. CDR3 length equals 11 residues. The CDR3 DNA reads TGTGCCAGCGACGGGGGGCGCGGCTACACCTTC. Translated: CASDGGRGYTF.

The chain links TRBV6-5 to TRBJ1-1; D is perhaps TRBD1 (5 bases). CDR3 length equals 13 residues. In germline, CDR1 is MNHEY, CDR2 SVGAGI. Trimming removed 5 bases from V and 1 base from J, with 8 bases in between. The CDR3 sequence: CASSDRENTEAFF. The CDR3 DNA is TGTGCCAGCAGTGACAGAGAGAACACTGAAGCTTTCTTT.